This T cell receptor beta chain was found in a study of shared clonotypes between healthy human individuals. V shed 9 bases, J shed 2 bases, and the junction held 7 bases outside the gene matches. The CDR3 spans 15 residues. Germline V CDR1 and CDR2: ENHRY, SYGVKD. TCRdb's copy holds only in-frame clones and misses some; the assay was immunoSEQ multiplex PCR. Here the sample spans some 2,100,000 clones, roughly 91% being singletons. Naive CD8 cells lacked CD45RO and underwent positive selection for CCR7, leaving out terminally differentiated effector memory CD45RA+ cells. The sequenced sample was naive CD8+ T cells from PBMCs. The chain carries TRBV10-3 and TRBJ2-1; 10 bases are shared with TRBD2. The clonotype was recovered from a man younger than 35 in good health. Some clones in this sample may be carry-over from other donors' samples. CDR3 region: CAILWTSGTYNEQFF. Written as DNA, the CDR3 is TGTGCCATTTTATGGACTAGCGGAACCTACAATGAGCAGTTCTTC.